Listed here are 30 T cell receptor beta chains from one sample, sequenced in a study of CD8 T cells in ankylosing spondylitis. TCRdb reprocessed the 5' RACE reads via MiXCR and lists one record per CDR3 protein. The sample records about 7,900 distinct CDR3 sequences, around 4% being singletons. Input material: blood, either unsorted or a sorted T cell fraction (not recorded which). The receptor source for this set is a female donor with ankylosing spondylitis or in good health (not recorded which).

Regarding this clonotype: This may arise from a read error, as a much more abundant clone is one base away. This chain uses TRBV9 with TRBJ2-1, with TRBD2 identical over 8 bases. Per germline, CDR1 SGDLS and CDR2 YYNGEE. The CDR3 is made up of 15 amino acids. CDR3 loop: CVSSVDGGAYNEQFF. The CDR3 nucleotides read TGTGTCAGCAGCGTAGACGGGGGGGCCTACAATGAGCAGTTCTTC. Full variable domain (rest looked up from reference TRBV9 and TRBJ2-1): DSGVTQTPKHLITATGQRVTLRCSPRSGDLSVYWYQQSLDQGLQFLIQYYNGEERAKGNILERFSAQQFPDLHSELNLSSLELGDSALYFCVSSVDGGAYNEQFFGPGTRLTVL.

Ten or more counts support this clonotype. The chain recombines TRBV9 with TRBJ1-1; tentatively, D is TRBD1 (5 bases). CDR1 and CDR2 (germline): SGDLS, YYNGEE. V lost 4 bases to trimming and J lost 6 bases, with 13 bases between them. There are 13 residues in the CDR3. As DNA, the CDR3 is TGTGCCAGCAGCCCCCAGGGAGGGTCTGAAGCTTTCTTT. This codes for CASSPQGGSEAFF.

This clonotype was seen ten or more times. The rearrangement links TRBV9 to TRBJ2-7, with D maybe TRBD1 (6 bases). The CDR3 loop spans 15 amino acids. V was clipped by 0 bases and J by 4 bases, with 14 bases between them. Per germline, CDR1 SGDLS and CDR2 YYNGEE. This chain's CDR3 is CASSVGPQGGYEQYF. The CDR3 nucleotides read TGTGCCAGCAGCGTAGGGCCACAGGGTGGGTACGAGCAGTACTTC.

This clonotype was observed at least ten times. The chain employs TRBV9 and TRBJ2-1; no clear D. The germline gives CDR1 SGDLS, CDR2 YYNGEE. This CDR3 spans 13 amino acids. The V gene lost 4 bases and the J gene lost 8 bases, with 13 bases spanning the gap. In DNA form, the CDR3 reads TGTGCCAGCAGCCGATTTCGGGTGGATGAGCAGTTCTTC. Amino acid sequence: CASSRFRVDEQFF.

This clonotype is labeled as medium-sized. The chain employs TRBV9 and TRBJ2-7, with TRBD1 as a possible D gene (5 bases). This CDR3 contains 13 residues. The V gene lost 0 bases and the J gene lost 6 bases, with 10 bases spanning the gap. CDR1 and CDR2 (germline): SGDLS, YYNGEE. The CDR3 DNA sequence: TGTGCCAGCAGCGTAGGGGGAAGGGGCGAGCAGTACTTC. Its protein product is CASSVGGRGEQYF.

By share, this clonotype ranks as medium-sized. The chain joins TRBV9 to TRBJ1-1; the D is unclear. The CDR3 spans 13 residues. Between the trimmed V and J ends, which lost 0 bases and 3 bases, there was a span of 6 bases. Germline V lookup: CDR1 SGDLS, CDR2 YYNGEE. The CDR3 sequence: CASSVDKDTEAFF. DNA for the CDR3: TGTGCCAGCAGCGTAGATAAGGACACTGAAGCTTTCTTT.

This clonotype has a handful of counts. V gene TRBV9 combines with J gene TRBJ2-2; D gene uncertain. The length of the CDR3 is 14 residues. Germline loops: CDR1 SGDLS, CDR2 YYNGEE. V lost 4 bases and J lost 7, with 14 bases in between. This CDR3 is CASSSDGSDGELFF. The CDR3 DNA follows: TGTGCCAGCAGCTCCGATGGGTCCGACGGGGAGCTGTTTTTT.

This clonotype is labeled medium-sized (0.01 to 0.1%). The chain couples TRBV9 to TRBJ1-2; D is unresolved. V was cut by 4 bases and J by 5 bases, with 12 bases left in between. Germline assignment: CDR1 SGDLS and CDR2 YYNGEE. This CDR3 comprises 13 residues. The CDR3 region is CASSTGFGYGYTF. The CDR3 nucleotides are TGTGCCAGCAGCACGGGTTTCGGTTATGGCTACACCTTC.

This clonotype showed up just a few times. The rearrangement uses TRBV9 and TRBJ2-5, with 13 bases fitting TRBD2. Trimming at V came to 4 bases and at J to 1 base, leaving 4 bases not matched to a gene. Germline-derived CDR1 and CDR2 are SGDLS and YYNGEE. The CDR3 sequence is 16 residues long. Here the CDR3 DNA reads TGTGCCAGCAGCCAGACTAGCGGGGGGATCCAAGAGACCCAGTACTTC. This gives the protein CASSQTSGGIQETQYF.

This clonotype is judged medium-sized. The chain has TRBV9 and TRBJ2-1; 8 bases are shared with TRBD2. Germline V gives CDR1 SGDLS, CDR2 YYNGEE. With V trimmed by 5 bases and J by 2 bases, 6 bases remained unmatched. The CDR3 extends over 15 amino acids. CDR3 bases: TGTGCCAGCAGTTCCGGGGGGGCCCCCTACAATGAGCAGTTCTTC. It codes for CASSSGGAPYNEQFF.

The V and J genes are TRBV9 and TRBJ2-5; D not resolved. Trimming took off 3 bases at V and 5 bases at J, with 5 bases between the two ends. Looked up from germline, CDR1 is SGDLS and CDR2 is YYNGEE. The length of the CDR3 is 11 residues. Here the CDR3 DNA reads TGTGCCAGCAGCGGCGGTGAGACCCAGTACTTC. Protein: CASSGGETQYF.

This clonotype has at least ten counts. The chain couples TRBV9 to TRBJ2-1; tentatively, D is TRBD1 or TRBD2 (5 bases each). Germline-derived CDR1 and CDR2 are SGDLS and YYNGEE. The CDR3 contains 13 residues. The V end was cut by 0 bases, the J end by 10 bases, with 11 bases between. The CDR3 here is CASSVEFRDEQFF. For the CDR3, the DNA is TGTGCCAGCAGCGTAGAGTTCCGGGACGAGCAGTTCTTC.

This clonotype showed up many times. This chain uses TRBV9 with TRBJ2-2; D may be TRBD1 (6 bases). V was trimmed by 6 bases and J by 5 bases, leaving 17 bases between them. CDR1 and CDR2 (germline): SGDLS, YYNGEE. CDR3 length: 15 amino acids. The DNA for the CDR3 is TGTGCCAGCACCCTGGGGGACACAACAACCGGGGAGCTGTTTTTT. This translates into CASTLGDTTTGELFF.

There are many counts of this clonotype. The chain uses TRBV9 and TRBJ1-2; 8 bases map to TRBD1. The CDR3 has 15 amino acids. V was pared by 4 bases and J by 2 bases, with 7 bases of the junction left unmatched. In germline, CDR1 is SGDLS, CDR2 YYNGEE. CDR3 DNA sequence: TGTGCCAGCAGCTCGAAGACAGGGGAGAACTATGGCTACACCTTC. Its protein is CASSSKTGENYGYTF.

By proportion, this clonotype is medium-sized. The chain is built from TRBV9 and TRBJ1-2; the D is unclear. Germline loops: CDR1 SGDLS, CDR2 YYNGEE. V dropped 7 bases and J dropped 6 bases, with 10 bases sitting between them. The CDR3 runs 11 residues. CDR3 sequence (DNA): TGTGCCAGCGTGTCCGCAGATGGCTACACCTTC. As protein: CASVSADGYTF.

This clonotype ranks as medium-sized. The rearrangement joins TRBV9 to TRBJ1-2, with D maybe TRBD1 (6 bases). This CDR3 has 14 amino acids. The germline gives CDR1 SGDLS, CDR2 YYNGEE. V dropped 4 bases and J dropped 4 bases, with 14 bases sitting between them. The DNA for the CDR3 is TGTGCCAGCAGCCCCGCGGGGGGCGGCTATGGCTACACCTTC. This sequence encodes CASSPAGGGYGYTF.

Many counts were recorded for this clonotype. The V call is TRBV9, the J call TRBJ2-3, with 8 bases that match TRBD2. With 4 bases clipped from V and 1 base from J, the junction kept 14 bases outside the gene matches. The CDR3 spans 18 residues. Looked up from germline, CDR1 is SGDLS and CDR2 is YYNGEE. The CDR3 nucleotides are TGTGCCAGCAGCCCCCACCGGGGGGGGGCTCTTGGCACAGATACGCAGTATTTT. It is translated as CASSPHRGGALGTDTQYF.

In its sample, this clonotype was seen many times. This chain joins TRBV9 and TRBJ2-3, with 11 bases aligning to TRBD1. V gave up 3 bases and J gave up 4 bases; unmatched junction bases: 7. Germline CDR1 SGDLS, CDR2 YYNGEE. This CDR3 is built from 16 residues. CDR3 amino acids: CASSAPGQGASDTQYF. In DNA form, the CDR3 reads TGTGCCAGCAGCGCACCTGGACAGGGGGCTTCAGATACGCAGTATTTT.

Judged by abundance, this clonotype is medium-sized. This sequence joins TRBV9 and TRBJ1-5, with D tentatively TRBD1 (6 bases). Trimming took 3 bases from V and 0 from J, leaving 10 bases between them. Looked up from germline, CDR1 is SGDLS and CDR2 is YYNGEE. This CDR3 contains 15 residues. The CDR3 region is CASSGGGSSNQPQHF. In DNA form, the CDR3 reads TGTGCCAGCAGCGGAGGGGGTTCTAGCAATCAGCCCCAGCATTTT.

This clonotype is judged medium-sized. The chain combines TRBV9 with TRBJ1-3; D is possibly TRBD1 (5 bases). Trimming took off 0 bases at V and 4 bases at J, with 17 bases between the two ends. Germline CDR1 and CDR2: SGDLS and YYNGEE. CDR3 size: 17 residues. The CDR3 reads CASSVAGRGASGNTIYF. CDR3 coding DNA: TGTGCCAGCAGCGTAGCGGGGAGAGGGGCGTCGGGAAACACCATATATTTT.

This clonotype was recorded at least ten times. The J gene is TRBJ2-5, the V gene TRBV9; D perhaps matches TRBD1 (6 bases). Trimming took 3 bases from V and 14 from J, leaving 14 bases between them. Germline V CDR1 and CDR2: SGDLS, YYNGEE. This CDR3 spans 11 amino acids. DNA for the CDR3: TGTGCCAGCAGCGAAGGGGGTCCCCTATACTTC. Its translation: CASSEGGPLYF.

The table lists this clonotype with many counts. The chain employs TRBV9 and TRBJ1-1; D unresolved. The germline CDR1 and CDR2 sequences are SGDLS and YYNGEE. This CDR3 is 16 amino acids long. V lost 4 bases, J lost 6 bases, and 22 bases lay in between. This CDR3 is CASSPDGWGSWAEAFF. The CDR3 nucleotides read TGTGCCAGCAGCCCAGACGGATGGGGTAGTTGGGCTGAAGCTTTCTTT.

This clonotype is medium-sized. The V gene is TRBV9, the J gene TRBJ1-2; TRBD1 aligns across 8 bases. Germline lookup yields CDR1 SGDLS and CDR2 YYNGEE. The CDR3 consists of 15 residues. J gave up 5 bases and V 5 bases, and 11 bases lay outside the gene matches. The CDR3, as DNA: TGTGCCAGCAGTGATGCCCGGGACAGGAGATATGGCTACACCTTC. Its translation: CASSDARDRRYGYTF.

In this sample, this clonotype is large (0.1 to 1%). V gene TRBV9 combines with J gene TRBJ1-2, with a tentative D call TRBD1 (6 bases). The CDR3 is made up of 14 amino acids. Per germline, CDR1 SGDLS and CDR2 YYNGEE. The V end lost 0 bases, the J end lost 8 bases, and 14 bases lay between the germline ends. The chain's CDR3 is CASSVEPGARGYTF. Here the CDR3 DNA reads TGTGCCAGCAGCGTAGAACCAGGGGCTCGGGGCTACACCTTC.

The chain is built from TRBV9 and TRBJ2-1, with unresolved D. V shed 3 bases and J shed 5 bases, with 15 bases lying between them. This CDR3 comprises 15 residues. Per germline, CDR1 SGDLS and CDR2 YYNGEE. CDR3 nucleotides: TGTGCCAGCAGCGGACCCCGGAGTGAAAACAATGAGCAGTTCTTC. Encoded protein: CASSGPRSENNEQFF.

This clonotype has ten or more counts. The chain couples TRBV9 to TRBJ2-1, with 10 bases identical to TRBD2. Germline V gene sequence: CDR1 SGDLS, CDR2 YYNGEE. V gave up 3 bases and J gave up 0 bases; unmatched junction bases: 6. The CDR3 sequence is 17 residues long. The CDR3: CASSANSGGFSYNEQFF. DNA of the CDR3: TGTGCCAGCAGCGCCAATAGCGGGGGGTTCTCCTACAATGAGCAGTTCTTC.

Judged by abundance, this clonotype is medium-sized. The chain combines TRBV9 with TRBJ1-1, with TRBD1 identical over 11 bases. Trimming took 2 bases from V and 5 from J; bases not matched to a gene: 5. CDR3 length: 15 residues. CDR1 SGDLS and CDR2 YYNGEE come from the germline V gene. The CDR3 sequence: CASSVGTGGQTEAFF. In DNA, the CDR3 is TGTGCCAGCAGCGTTGGGACAGGGGGGCAGACTGAAGCTTTCTTT.

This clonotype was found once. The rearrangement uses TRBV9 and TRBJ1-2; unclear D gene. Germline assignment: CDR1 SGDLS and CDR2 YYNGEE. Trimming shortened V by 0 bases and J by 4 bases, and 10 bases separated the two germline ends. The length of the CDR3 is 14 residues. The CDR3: CASSVGGDVYGYTF. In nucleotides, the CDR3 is TGTGCCAGCAGCGTAGGTGGGGATGTCTATGGCTACACCTTC.

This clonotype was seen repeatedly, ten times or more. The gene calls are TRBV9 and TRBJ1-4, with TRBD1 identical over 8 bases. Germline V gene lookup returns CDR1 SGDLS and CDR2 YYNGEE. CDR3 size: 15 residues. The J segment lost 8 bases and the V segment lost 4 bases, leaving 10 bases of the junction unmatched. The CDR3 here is CASSPRTGRGEKLFF. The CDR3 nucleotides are TGTGCCAGCAGCCCGAGGACAGGGCGAGGGGAAAAACTGTTTTTT. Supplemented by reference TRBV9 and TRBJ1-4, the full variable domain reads DSGVTQTPKHLITATGQRVTLRCSPRSGDLSVYWYQQSLDQGLQFLIQYYNGEERAKGNILERFSAQQFPDLHSELNLSSLELGDSALYFCASSPRTGRGEKLFFGSGTQLSVL.

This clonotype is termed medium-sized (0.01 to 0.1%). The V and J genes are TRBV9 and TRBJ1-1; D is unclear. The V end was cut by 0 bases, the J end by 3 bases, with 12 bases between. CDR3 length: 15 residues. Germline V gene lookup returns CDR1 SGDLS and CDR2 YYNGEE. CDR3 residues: CASSVADRAYTEAFF. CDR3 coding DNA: TGTGCCAGCAGCGTAGCTGATAGGGCGTACACTGAAGCTTTCTTT.